This note documents a single T cell receptor (beta chain) sequence. Its antigen is undetermined. The record originates from a study of T cell responses to AZD1222 COVID-19 vaccine. Method: immunoSEQ multiplex PCR; TCRdb's copy keeps in-frame clones and lacks some. The sample yields about 100,000 clones, about 92% seen once. The germline V and J ends were trimmed by 10 bases and 4 bases, with 20 bases remaining between them. Germline lookup yields CDR1 LNHDA and CDR2 SQIVND (reference sequence). The CDR3 sequence is 15 residues long. Overall study results and limits: Clonal diversity was possibly underestimated, and white British individuals and females predominated among donors. Spike regions recognized by vaccine-associated CD4 TCRs spanned the protein, led by 160-218 and 743-854.

Source: peripheral blood, taken 28 days after the second AZD1222 dose. The V call is TRBV19, the J call TRBJ1-3; possibly TRBD1 for D (6 bases). This clonotype originated in an adult who received the AZD1222 COVID-19 vaccine. For the CDR3, the DNA is TGTGCCACTGGTCGCAGGGGAGGTCAAGGAAACACCATATATTTT. As protein: CATGRRGGQGNTIYF.